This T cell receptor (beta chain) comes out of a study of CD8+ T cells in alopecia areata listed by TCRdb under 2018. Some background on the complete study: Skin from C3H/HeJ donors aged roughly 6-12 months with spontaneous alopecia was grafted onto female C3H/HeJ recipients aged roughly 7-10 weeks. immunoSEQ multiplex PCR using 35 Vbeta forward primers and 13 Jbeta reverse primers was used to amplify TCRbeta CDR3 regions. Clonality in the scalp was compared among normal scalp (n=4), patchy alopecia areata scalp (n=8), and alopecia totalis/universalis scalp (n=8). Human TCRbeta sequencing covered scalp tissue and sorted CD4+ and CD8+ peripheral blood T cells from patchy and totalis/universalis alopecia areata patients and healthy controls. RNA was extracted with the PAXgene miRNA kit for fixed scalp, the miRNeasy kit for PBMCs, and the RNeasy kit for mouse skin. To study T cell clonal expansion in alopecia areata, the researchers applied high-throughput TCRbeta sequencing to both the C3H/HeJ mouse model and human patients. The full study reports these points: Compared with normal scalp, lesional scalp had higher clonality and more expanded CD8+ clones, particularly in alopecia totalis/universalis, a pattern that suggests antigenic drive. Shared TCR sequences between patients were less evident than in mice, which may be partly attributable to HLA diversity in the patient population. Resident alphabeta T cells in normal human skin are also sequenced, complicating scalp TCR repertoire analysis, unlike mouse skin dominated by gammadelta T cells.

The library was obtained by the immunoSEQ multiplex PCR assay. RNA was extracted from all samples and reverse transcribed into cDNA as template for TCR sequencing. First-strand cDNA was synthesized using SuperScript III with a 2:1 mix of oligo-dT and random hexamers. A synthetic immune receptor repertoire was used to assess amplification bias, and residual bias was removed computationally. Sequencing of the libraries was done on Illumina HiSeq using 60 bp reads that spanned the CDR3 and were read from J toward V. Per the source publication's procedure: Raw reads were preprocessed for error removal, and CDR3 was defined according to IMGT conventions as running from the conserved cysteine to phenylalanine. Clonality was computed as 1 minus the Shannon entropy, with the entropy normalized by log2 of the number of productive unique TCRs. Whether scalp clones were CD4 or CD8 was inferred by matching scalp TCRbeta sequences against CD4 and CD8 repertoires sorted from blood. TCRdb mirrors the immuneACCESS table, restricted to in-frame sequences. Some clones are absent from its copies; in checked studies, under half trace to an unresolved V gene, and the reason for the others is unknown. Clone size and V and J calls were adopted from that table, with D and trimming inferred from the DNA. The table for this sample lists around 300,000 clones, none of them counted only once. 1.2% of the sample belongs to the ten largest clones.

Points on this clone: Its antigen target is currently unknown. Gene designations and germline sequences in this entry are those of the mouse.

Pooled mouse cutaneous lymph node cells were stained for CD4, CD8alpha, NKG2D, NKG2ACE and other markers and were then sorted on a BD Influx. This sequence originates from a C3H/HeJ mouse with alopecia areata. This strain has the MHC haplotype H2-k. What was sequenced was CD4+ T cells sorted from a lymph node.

The part of the CDR3 DNA that was read is TGTGCCAGCAGCCAAGATCAGGGGCCTAATTCGCCC. This is translated as CASSQDQGPNSP. The entire CDR3 reads CASSQDQGPNSPLYF. This chain joins TRBV5 to TRBJ1-6; a tentative D call is TRBD1 (6 bases match). The read gets to within 3 residues of the CDR3 end, and the germline J gene fills in the rest. TRBJ1-6 is an open reading frame, and its role is uncertain. The CDR1 and CDR2 encoded by the germline V gene (reference sequence) are LGHNA and YNLKQL. The junction shows trimming of 0 bases on V and 6 bases on J, plus 9 bases between the germline ends. Inclusive of the bounding cysteine and phenylalanine, the CDR3 is 15 residues long. The 36 bases shown cover part of the CDR3, and their frame starts at base 1.